The clone carrying this T cell receptor (beta chain) was counted only a few times. Antigen specificity is unknown. TCRdb fed the reads into MiXCR, producing one record per CDR3 protein. In the table there are about 360,000 distinct CDR3 sequences, about 35% of which are singletons. The trim removed 3 bases at V and 9 bases at J, leaving 16 bases unmatched. This CDR3 region has 16 residues. Germline V gives CDR1 LNHDA, CDR2 SQIVND (reference sequence). The data belong to a study of T cell repertoires in cytomegalovirus infection. Study findings and constraints: Across the ex vivo response, the dominant clonotypes were HLA-C-restricted CMV-specific TCR beta clonotypes.

The chain combines TRBV19 with TRBJ2-7; 8 bases are a match to TRBD2. This receptor was obtained from a human donor in good health (CMV status not recorded). Some clones in this sample may be carry-over from other donors' samples. Material: cultured PBMCs, obtained from culture after CMV antigen stimulation. CDR3 sequence (DNA): TGTGCCAGTAGTATCGGATTTGCAAGCGGGAGCGGCGCGCAGTACTTC. Translation gives CASSIGFASGSGAQYF.